Following are 12 T cell receptor beta chains from one sample sequenced in a study of T cell repertoires in cytomegalovirus infection. MiXCR was run by TCRdb on the reads, yielding one entry per CDR3 protein. The sample contains 700,000 to 850,000 distinct CDR3 sequences, roughly 33% of which appear only once. These receptors' targets are unknown. The material was cultured CD8+ T cells from PBMCs, obtained from culture after CMV antigen stimulation. Source of these receptors: a human donor in good health (CMV status not recorded). Some clones in this sample may be carry-over from other donors' samples.

V and J are TRBV6-2 or TRBV6-3 and TRBJ1-1; no clear D. V was trimmed by 6 bases and J by 1 base, leaving 12 bases between them. The germline CDR1 and CDR2 sequences are MNHEY and SVGEGT. This CDR3 is built from 14 residues. As DNA, the CDR3 is TGTGCCAGCAGCATGACAAAGAGGAACACTGAAGCTTTCTTT. This encodes CASSMTKRNTEAFF.

This chain uses TRBV20-1 with TRBJ1-1; D call uncertain. Germline V gene sequence: CDR1 DFQATT, CDR2 SNEGSKA (reference sequence). V shed 6 bases and J shed 1 base, with 12 bases lying between them. The CDR3 totals 13 residues. The CDR3, as DNA: TGCAGTGCCAGGTTTTCTGGGAACACTGAAGCTTTCTTT. Amino acids: CSARFSGNTEAFF.

This clonotype turned up a few times. This chain joins TRBV19 and TRBJ1-6; D gene uncertain. The CDR3 runs to 15 residues. Trimming removed 2 bases from V and 0 bases from J, with 5 bases in between. The germline CDR1 and CDR2 sequences are LNHDA and SQIVND (reference sequence). This CDR3 is CASSIPSSYNSPLHF. The CDR3 nucleotides read TGTGCCAGTAGTATACCGAGCTCCTATAATTCACCCCTCCACTTT.

There are a few counts of this clonotype. The gene calls are TRBV6-5 and TRBJ2-2, with 7 bases lining up with TRBD1. Germline values: CDR1 MNHEY, CDR2 SVGAGI. The CDR3 totals 16 residues. V was pared by 4 bases and J by 1 base, with 6 bases of the junction left unmatched. The CDR3 DNA is TGTGCCAGCAGTTCGCCGGGACAGATGAACACCGGGGAGCTGTTTTTT. Translation gives CASSSPGQMNTGELFF.

The V gene is TRBV2, the J gene TRBJ1-1; D is perhaps TRBD1 (5 bases). V lost 4 bases and J 0 bases, leaving 12 bases between the germline ends. The germline gives CDR1 SNHLY, CDR2 FYNNEI. The CDR3 runs to 15 residues. CDR3 loop: CASSGQFGMNTEAFF. Written as DNA, the CDR3 is TGTGCCAGCAGTGGACAGTTCGGGATGAACACTGAAGCTTTCTTT. Using reference TRBV2 and TRBJ1-1 for the parts outside the CDR3, the full variable domain is EPEVTQTPSHQVTQMGQEVILRCVPISNHLYFYWYRQILGQKVEFLVSFYNNEISEKSEIFDDQFSVERPDGSNFTLKIRSTKLEDSAMYFCASSGQFGMNTEAFFGQGTRLTVV.

This clonotype was recorded at least ten times. The genes are TRBV7-2 and TRBJ2-7; D is perhaps TRBD1 (6 bases). Between the trimmed V and J ends, which lost 0 bases and 2 bases, there was a span of 11 bases. CDR3 length equals 15 residues. CDR1 is SGHTA and CDR2 is FQGNSA in the germline V gene. Written as DNA, the CDR3 is TGTGCCAGCAGCTTAGCGGGGGCGCCGACCTACGAGCAGTACTTC. Amino acid sequence: CASSLAGAPTYEQYF.

Relative to its sample, this clonotype is medium-sized. This sequence joins TRBV7-2 and TRBJ1-3; D call uncertain. The CDR3 is 11 amino acids. CDR1 is SGHTA, CDR2 FQGNSA, per germline. V lost 10 bases and J lost 4, with 8 bases in between. The CDR3 here is CANRLGNTIYF. The DNA for the CDR3 is TGTGCCAATAGGTTGGGAAACACCATATATTTT.

This sequence joins TRBV25-1 and TRBJ1-1; weak D call: TRBD1 (5 bases). CDR1 is MGHDK and CDR2 is SYGVNS in the germline V gene. The V and J ends lost 9 bases and 4 bases respectively, with 15 bases between them. The CDR3 is 13 residues long. The CDR3 sequence: CASLWGGGTEAFF. The CDR3, as DNA: TGTGCCAGTCTATGGGGGGGTGGCACTGAAGCTTTCTTT.

There are many counts of this clonotype. The chain combines TRBV7-9 with TRBJ2-7, with D perhaps matching TRBD1 (6 bases). From germline, CDR1 is SEHNR and CDR2 FQNEAQ (reference sequence). The CDR3 runs 16 residues. V lost 5 bases and J 1 base, leaving 18 bases between the germline ends. The CDR3 DNA is TGTGCCAGCAGCCTTGAGAGGGGGATTTGGTCCTACGAGCAGTACTTC. Protein product: CASSLERGIWSYEQYF.

This clonotype was seen many times. This chain links TRBV7-6 with TRBJ1-2, with D possibly TRBD1 on 6 matching bases. V was clipped by 5 bases and J by 4 bases, with 14 bases between them. The CDR3 runs 14 residues. Looked up from germline, CDR1 is SGHVS and CDR2 is FNYEAQ. This chain's CDR3 is CASSPNGGAYGYTF. DNA for the CDR3: TGTGCCAGCAGCCCCAACGGGGGGGCCTATGGCTACACCTTC.

This clonotype was observed a few times. This chain connects TRBV20-1 to TRBJ1-1; D possibly corresponds to TRBD1 (5 bases). V was pared by 0 bases and J by 0 bases, with 20 bases between. Germline CDR1 and CDR2: DFQATT and SNEGSKA (reference sequence). The CDR3 extends over 18 amino acids. The CDR3 nucleotides read TGCAGTGCTAGAGATAGGGGCATACCGGAGGCAGTGAACACTGAAGCTTTCTTT. This encodes CSARDRGIPEAVNTEAFF.

Of note for this clonotype: This may arise from a read error, as a much more abundant clone is one base away. Without the conserved terminal phenylalanine or tryptophan, this CDR3 likely stems from a read error. The chain joins TRBV7-3 to TRBJ2-7; 8 nucleotides align to TRBD1. The junction had 9 bases not matched to a gene; V was cut back by 5 bases and J by 6 bases. CDR1 is SGHTA and CDR2 is FQGTGA in the germline V gene. This CDR3 has 14 residues. DNA of the CDR3: TGTGCCAGCAGCCCCCGGACAGGGCCTTGCGAGCAGTACATC. Encoded protein: CASSPRTGPCEQYI.